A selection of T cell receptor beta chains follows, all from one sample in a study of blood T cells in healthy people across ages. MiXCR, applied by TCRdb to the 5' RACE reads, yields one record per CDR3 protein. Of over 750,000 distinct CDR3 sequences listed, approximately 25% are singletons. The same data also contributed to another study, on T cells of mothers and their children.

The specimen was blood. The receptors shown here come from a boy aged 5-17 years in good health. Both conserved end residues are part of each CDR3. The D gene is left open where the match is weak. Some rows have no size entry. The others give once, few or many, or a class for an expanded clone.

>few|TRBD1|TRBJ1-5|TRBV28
TGTGCCAGCAGTTCCCCGACAGGGGGGAATCAGCCCCAGCATTTT
CASSSPTGGNQPQHF
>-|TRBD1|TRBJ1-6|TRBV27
TGTGCCAGCAGTTTAACCAACCCTACAGGGGAAAGGAATTCACCCCTCCACTTT
CASSLTNPTGERNSPLHF
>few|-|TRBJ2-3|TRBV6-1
TGTGCCAGCAGCGTTACAGGGCTAGGGACAGATACGCAGTATTTT
CASSVTGLGTDTQYF
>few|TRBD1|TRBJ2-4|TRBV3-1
TGTGCCAGCAGCCATAAAGGGACAGGACAAAACATTCAGTACTTC
CASSHKGTGQNIQYF
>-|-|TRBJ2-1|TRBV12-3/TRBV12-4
TGTGCCAGCAGTTTAGACAGATCAAGCTCCTACAATGAGCAGTTCTTC
CASSLDRSSSYNEQFF
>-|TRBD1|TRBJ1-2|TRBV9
TGTGCCAGCAGCGTAGACGTGACGGGACAGGGAGGCTATGGCTACACCTTC
CASSVDVTGQGGYGYTF
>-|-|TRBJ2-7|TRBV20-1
TGCAGTGCTGGGTCGGGGGACCTATTCTACGAGCAGTACTTC
CSAGSGDLFYEQYF
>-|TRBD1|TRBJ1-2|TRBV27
TGTGCCAGCAGTCAAATAACAGGGGGCTATGGCTACACCTTC
CASSQITGGYGYTF
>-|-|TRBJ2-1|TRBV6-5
TGTGCCAGCAGTTACTCGAAGTCCGTAATGAAGCGGTTCTTC
CASSYSKSVMKRFF
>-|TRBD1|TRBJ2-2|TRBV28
TGTGCCAGCAAACCGGGACAGGGGAACACCGGGGAGCTGTTTTTT
CASKPGQGNTGELFF
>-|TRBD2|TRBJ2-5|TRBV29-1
TGCAGCGTTGCGGTGTTAAGCGGGAGGGCCGGGACCCAGTACTTC
CSVAVLSGRAGTQYF
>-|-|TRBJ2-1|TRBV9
TGTGCCAGCAGCGTAGATCCCGGGCTGGGGAATGAGCAGTTCTTC
CASSVDPGLGNEQFF
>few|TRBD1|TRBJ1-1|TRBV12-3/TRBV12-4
TGTGCCAGCAAAAGGGACAGGGGAAGAGACACTGAAGCTTTCTTT
CASKRDRGRDTEAFF
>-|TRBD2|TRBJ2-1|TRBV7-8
TGTGCCAGCAGCATGGGACTAGCGGTTTTCAATGAGCAGTTCTTC
CASSMGLAVFNEQFF
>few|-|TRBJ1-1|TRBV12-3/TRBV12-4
TGTGCCAGCAGCTTTTTCTGGGCTGGGAACACTGAAGCTTTCTTT
CASSFFWAGNTEAFF
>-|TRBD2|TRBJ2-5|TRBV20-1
TGCAGTGCTAAACTGGGACTAGCAGCGACCCAGTACTTC
CSAKLGLAATQYF
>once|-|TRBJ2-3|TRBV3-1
TGTGCCAGCAGCCAAGATCTAGGAGGGCCCGTCAACATAGATACGCAGTATTTT
CASSQDLGGPVNIDTQYF
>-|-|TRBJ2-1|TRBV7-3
TGTGCCAGCAGCTTATCCGGCGGGGTTAGGGAGCAGTTCTTC
CASSLSGGVREQFF
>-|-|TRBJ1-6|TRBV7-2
TGTGCCAGCAGCTTAGCCTCCGGGACGGGGGTAGATTCACCCCTCCACTTT
CASSLASGTGVDSPLHF
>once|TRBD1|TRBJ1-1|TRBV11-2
TGTGCCAGCAGCCCGTGGCAGGGGGGTGGTGAAGCTTTCTTT
CASSPWQGGGEAFF
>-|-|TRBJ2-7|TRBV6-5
TGTGCCAGCAGTTACGATCTAGGAAACGAGCAGTACTTC
CASSYDLGNEQYF
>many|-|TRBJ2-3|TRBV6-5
TGTGCCAGCATAATAGATACGCAGTATTTT
CASIIDTQYF
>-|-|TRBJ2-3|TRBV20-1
TGCAGTGCTAAGCGATCTGGACTACGAGTCACAGATACGCAGTATTTT
CSAKRSGLRVTDTQYF